The present T cell receptor beta chain was sequenced within a study of blood T cell repertoires in COVID-19. Whole-study context: Samples taken during acute and convalescent COVID-19 were collected in the United States, Italy and Spain.

All enrollees were roughly 18 to 95 years old and from under 25 US areas. Self-reported history from a screening survey and questionnaire set each donor's cohort. The CDR3 is 15 amino acids. Germline CDR1 reads MNHEY; CDR2 reads SVGEGT. The V and J ends lost 5 bases and 4 bases respectively, with 18 bases between them. Sequencing used immunoSEQ multiplex PCR; TCRdb keeps in-frame clones, though not all of them. The sample holds 250,000 or so clones, roughly 88% seen once. This TCR derives from a woman in her 40s with acute COVID-19. The sample taken for sequencing was PBMCs or T cells enriched from blood (not recorded which). The chain joins TRBV6-2 or TRBV6-3 to TRBJ2-7; D might be TRBD2 (5 bases). Here the CDR3 DNA reads TGTGCCAGCAGTAACCTAGAGGGCCGACCATACGAGCAGTACTTC. Its protein is CASSNLEGRPYEQYF.